The 12 T cell receptor beta chains presented below share a single source sample, sequenced in a study of cytomegalovirus exposure and HLA in healthy donors. The PCR ran on 60 Vbeta and 13 Jbeta primers. Sequencing used immunoSEQ multiplex PCR; TCRdb keeps in-frame clones, though not all of them. The data hold roughly 86,000 clones, with 75% to 80% observed a single time. The sample taken for sequencing was PBMCs. These receptors were taken from a female donor in good health and CMV-seronegative.

The rearrangement links TRBV28 to TRBJ1-6; tentative D call: TRBD1 (6 bases). Germline-derived CDR1 and CDR2 are MDHEN and SYDVKM. The CDR3 runs to 17 residues. V dropped 5 bases and J dropped 7 bases, with 21 bases sitting between them. Here the CDR3 reads CASSPIGERGWNSPLHF. In DNA form, the CDR3 reads TGTGCCAGCAGTCCTATTGGGGAGAGGGGGTGGAATTCACCCCTCCACTTT.

The chain recombines TRBV5-1 with TRBJ1-3; 9 bases fit TRBD1. Per germline, CDR1 SGHRS and CDR2 YFSETQ. The CDR3 covers 15 residues. V was pared by 0 bases and J by 8 bases, with 6 bases of the junction left unmatched. CDR3 amino acids: CASSLEGQGGDTIYF. The CDR3 nucleotides read TGCGCCAGCAGCTTGGAGGGACAGGGTGGTGACACCATATATTTT.

This rearrangement joins TRBV15 to TRBJ2-7; no clear D gene. Germline CDR1 LNHNV, CDR2 YYDKDF (reference sequence). Trimming shortened V by 0 bases and J by 3 bases, and 9 bases separated the two germline ends. The CDR3 length is 14 residues. The chain's CDR3 is CATSRDSGYYEQYF. The CDR3 nucleotides read TGTGCCACCAGCAGAGATTCAGGTTACTACGAGCAGTACTTC.

CDR3 sequence: CASSSGEGVNTEAFF. The CDR3, as DNA: TGTGCCAGCAGCTCCGGGGAGGGGGTGAACACTGAAGCTTTCTTT. This chain connects TRBV28 to TRBJ1-1; a possible D gene is TRBD1 (6 bases). Trimming removed 6 bases at V and 0 bases at J, with 14 bases between. The length of the CDR3 is 15 residues. CDR1 and CDR2 from the germline V gene are MDHEN and SYDVKM.

The chain employs TRBV6-6 and TRBJ1-4; D remains ambiguous. This CDR3 comprises 14 residues. Germline assignment: CDR1 MNHNY and CDR2 SVGAGI (reference sequence). V lost 6 bases to trimming and J lost 0 bases, with 8 bases between them. CDR3 sequence: CASRAEATNEKLFF. The CDR3 DNA reads TGTGCCAGCAGAGCGGAAGCAACTAATGAAAAACTGTTTTTT.

This clone was seen more than once but under ten times. The chain is built from TRBV18 and TRBJ2-7; TRBD1 aligns across 7 bases. The germline V gene encodes CDR1 KGHSH and CDR2 LQKENI. CDR3 length equals 11 residues. The trim removed 2 bases at V and 12 bases at J, leaving 4 bases unmatched. CDR3 region: CASSPDRARYF. Here the CDR3 DNA reads TGTGCCAGCTCACCAGACAGGGCAAGGTACTTC.

To note about this clone: One junction end disagrees with the germline gene, perhaps due to a read error. CDR3 region: CASSPGQNTGELFF. The DNA for the CDR3 is TGTGCTAGCAGCCCGGGACAGAACACCGGGGAGCTGTTTTTT. The chain joins TRBV7-7 to TRBJ2-2; D might be TRBD1 (6 bases). CDR1 is SSHAT, CDR2 FNYEAQ, per germline (reference sequence). This CDR3 contains 14 residues.

This sequence joins TRBV5-1 and TRBJ2-5, with a tentative D call TRBD1 (6 bases). V was trimmed by 4 bases and J by 5 bases, leaving 15 bases between them. The CDR3 covers 14 residues. Looked up from germline, CDR1 is SGHRS and CDR2 is YFSETQ. The CDR3 DNA sequence: TGCGCCAGCAGCCGACAGGTCTCGGGGGAGACCCAGTACTTC. Protein: CASSRQVSGETQYF.

J is TRBJ1-1 and V is TRBV4-3; D may be TRBD1 (5 bases). Between the trimmed V and J ends, which lost 0 bases and 10 bases, there was a span of 12 bases. Germline loops: CDR1 LGHNA, CDR2 YSLEER. This CDR3 comprises 13 residues. Here the CDR3 DNA reads TGCGCCAGCAGCCAAGATAGGGGTAAGGCAGCTTTCTTT. Translating it yields CASSQDRGKAAFF.

J is TRBJ2-4 and V is TRBV18; 8 nucleotides line up with TRBD1. The CDR3 is 16 amino acids. Germline loops: CDR1 KGHSH, CDR2 LQKENI. V shed 6 bases and J 8 bases; nucleotides not matched to a gene: 15. The CDR3 region has the DNA TGTGCCAGCTCGGACGGGGCAGGGGGCGCGGTAGACATTCAGTACTTC. Its protein is CASSDGAGGAVDIQYF. Full variable domain (outside the CDR3, taken from reference TRBV18 and TRBJ2-4): NAGVMQNPRHLVRRRGQEARLRCSPMKGHSHVYWYRQLPEEGLKFMVYLQKENIIDESGMPKERFSAEFPKEGPSILRIQQVVRGDSAAYFCASSDGAGGAVDIQYFGAGTRLSVL.

V usage is TRBV28 and J usage is TRBJ1-1; 11 nucleotides agree with TRBD1. The CDR3 is 20 amino acids. Trimming cost V 3 bases and J 7 bases; bases outside gene matches: 22. Germline V gene sequence: CDR1 MDHEN, CDR2 SYDVKM. For the CDR3, the DNA is TGTGCCAGCAGTTTCCAAATGGACAGGGGGCCAGGTAAAGTGTCCTTTGAAGCTTTCTTT. This gives the protein CASSFQMDRGPGKVSFEAFF.

The rearrangement uses TRBV9 and TRBJ2-3; 10 nucleotides agree with TRBD2. The CDR3 is made up of 16 amino acids. The V segment lost 0 bases and the J segment 3 bases; nucleotides outside the gene matches: 4. Germline V gives CDR1 SGDLS, CDR2 YYNGEE. The CDR3 bases are TGTGCCAGCAGCGTAGAGTCTAGCGGGGGTACAGATACGCAGTATTTT. This codes for CASSVESSGGTDTQYF.